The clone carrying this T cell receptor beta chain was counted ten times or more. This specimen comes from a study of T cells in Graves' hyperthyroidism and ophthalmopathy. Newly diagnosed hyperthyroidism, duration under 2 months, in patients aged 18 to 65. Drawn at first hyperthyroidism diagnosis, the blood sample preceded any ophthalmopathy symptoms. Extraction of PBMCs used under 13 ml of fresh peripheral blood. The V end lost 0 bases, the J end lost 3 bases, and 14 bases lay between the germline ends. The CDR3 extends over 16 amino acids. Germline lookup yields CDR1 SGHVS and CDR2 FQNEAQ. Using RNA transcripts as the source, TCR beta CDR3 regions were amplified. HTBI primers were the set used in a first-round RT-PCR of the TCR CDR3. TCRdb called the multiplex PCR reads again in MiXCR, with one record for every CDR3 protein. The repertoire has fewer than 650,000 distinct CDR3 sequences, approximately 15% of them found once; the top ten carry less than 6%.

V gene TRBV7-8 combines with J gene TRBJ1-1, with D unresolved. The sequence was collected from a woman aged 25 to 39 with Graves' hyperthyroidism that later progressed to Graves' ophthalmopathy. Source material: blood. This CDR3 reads CASSLAGKKWDTEAFF. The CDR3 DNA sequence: TGTGCCAGCAGCTTAGCGGGGAAGAAGTGGGACACTGAAGCTTTCTTT.